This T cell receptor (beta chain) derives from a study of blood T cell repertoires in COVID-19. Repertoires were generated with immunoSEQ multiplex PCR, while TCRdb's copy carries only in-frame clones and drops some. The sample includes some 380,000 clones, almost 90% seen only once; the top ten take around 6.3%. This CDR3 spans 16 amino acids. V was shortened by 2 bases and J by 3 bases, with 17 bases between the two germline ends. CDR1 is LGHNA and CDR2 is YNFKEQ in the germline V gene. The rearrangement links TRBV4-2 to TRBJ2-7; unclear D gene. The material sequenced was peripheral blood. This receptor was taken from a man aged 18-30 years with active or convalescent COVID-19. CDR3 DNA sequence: TGTGCCAGCAGCCAAAGTTCGCGGAACAACAACTACGAGCAGTACTTC. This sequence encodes CASSQSSRNNNYEQYF.